These 32 T cell receptor beta chains originate from one sample sequenced in a study of blood T cell repertoires in COVID-19. Using immunoSEQ multiplex PCR, the repertoire was profiled, and TCRdb retains in-frame clones only, with some absent. The repertoire holds around 260,000 clones, with around 89% as singletons. The material sequenced was peripheral blood. The receptors here all came from a man aged 25-45 years with acute or convalescent COVID-19.

The chain employs TRBV25-1 and TRBJ1-4; D ambiguous. This CDR3 is built from 12 residues. Trimming took off 1 base at V and 7 bases at J, with 4 bases between the two ends. Per the germline V gene, CDR1 is MGHDK and CDR2 is SYGVNS. CDR3 protein: CASSESGEKLFF. CDR3 bases: TGTGCCAGCAGTGAATCGGGTGAAAAACTGTTTTTT.

This chain uses TRBV19 with TRBJ1-5; 9 nucleotides match TRBD1. Germline CDR1 reads LNHDA; CDR2 reads SQIVND (reference sequence). The trim removed 0 bases at V and 4 bases at J, leaving 4 bases unmatched. This CDR3 region has 16 residues. The CDR3 reads CASSIEGGQGNQPQHF. For the CDR3, the DNA is TGTGCCAGTAGTATAGAGGGGGGACAGGGTAATCAGCCCCAGCATTTT.

CDR3: CASSDEAGGRSEQFF. The DNA for the CDR3 is TGTGCCAGCAGTGACGAAGCCGGGGGGCGCAGTGAGCAGTTCTTC. The J gene is TRBJ2-1, the V gene TRBV2, with D tentatively TRBD2 (7 bases). Germline V CDR1 and CDR2: SNHLY, FYNNEI. The V end was cut by 3 bases, the J end by 9 bases, with 18 bases between. The CDR3 has 15 residues.

V and J are TRBV5-5 and TRBJ1-5; D possibly corresponds to TRBD1 (6 bases). Germline assignment: CDR1 SGHKS and CDR2 YYEKEE (reference sequence). Trimming shortened V by 4 bases and J by 4 bases, and 15 bases separated the two germline ends. The CDR3 loop spans 15 amino acids. CDR3 region: CASSPQGNLNQPQHF. DNA for the CDR3: TGTGCCAGCAGCCCGCAGGGGAACCTAAATCAGCCCCAGCATTTT.

The chain links TRBV5-4 to TRBJ1-1; D is possibly TRBD1 (6 bases). Germline CDR1 SGHNT, CDR2 YYREEE (reference sequence). The CDR3 loop spans 16 amino acids. Trimming cost V 2 bases and J 0 bases, with 14 bases left between them. CDR3 protein: CASSFGQNSVNTEAFF. The CDR3 bases are TGTGCCAGCAGCTTCGGACAGAACTCCGTGAACACTGAAGCTTTCTTT.

The chain couples TRBV19 to TRBJ1-4, with TRBD1 matching over 7 bases. After removal of 5 bases from V and 5 bases from J, the junction contained 5 bases not matched to a gene. Germline-derived CDR1 and CDR2 are LNHDA and SQIVND (reference sequence). The CDR3 is 14 residues long. CDR3 nucleotides: TGTGCCAGTAGTGCCCGGGACAGCAATGAAAAACTGTTTTTT. Its protein product is CASSARDSNEKLFF.

This chain uses TRBV5-4 with TRBJ1-3, with 7 bases that match TRBD1. The CDR3 is made up of 16 amino acids. With 1 base clipped from V and 1 base from J, the junction kept 5 bases outside the gene matches. Per germline, CDR1 SGHNT and CDR2 YYREEE (reference sequence). CDR3 nucleotide sequence: TGTGCCAGCAGCTTGCCGGGACAGAGGTCTGGAAACACCATATATTTT. Its translation: CASSLPGQRSGNTIYF.

This chain links TRBV25-1 with TRBJ1-4; D is perhaps TRBD1 (5 bases). CDR1 is MGHDK, CDR2 SYGVNS, per germline. This CDR3 has 16 amino acids. The V and J ends lost 4 bases and 6 bases respectively, with 18 bases between them. CDR3 region: CASSANRGTDDEKLFF. In nucleotides, the CDR3 is TGTGCCAGCAGTGCCAACCGCGGGACTGATGATGAAAAACTGTTTTTT.

For the CDR3, the DNA is TGTGCCAGCAGCCCCCGACAGGCCTCCGAGCAGTACTTC. Translated, it gives CASSPRQASEQYF. V gene TRBV7-2 combines with J gene TRBJ2-7; tentatively, D is TRBD1 (6 bases). The CDR3 loop spans 13 amino acids. From germline, CDR1 is SGHTA and CDR2 FQGNSA. Trimming took off 5 bases at V and 6 bases at J, with 14 bases between the two ends.

The chain couples TRBV4-2 to TRBJ2-5; D is perhaps TRBD2 (6 bases). Looked up from germline, CDR1 is LGHNA and CDR2 is YNFKEQ. CDR3 size: 16 residues. V was trimmed by 4 bases and J by 5 bases, leaving 20 bases between them. The CDR3 protein is CASSLTPGGPGETQYF. In nucleotides, the CDR3 is TGTGCCAGCAGCCTCACGCCCGGGGGTCCTGGGGAGACCCAGTACTTC.

This clone was detected only a few times. The chain carries TRBV5-5 and TRBJ2-3; TRBD2 aligns across 12 bases. Germline V gives CDR1 SGHKS, CDR2 YYEKEE (reference sequence). The CDR3 runs 15 residues. Trimming at V came to 4 bases and at J to 4 bases, leaving 4 bases not matched to a gene. CDR3 protein: CASSPTSGGSDTQYF. Here the CDR3 DNA reads TGTGCCAGCAGCCCGACTAGCGGGGGCTCAGATACGCAGTATTTT.

This chain joins TRBV7-9 and TRBJ1-1, with 7 bases matching TRBD1. With V trimmed by 3 bases and J by 2 bases, 6 bases remained unmatched. Germline assignment: CDR1 SEHNR and CDR2 FQNEAQ (reference sequence). The CDR3 contains 15 residues. The DNA for the CDR3 is TGTGCCAGCAGCTTCAGACAGGGCCGTAACACTGAAGCTTTCTTT. Translated: CASSFRQGRNTEAFF. Supplemented by reference TRBV7-9 and TRBJ1-1, the full variable domain reads DTGVSQNPRHKITKRGQNVTFRCDPISEHNRLYWYRQTLGQGPEFLTYFQNEAQLEKSRLLSDRFSAERPKGSFSTLEIQRTEQGDSAMYLCASSFRQGRNTEAFFGQGTRLTVV.

CDR3 residues: CASSLAGELGYGYTF. CDR3 nucleotides: TGCGCCAGCAGCTTGGCAGGGGAGTTGGGCTATGGCTACACCTTC. The chain combines TRBV5-1 with TRBJ1-2; possibly TRBD1 for D (6 bases). V was trimmed by 0 bases and J by 4 bases, leaving 13 bases between them. CDR1 SGHRS and CDR2 YFSETQ come from the germline V gene. The CDR3 contains 15 residues. The full variable domain, in which reference TRBV5-1 and TRBJ1-2 provide the parts outside the CDR3, is KAGVTQTPRYLIKTRGQQVTLSCSPISGHRSVSWYQQTPGQGLQFLFEYFSETQRNKGNFPGRFSGRQFSNSRSEMNVSTLELGDSALYLCASSLAGELGYGYTFGSGTRLTVV.

This clone was recorded a few times. The chain has TRBV6-5 and TRBJ2-1, with 12 positions matching TRBD2. CDR1 is MNHEY, CDR2 SVGAGI, per germline. The CDR3 is 15 amino acids. Trimming at V came to 6 bases and at J to 5 bases, leaving 5 bases not matched to a gene. The CDR3 loop reads CASRSLAGGHNEQFF. Written as DNA, the CDR3 is TGTGCCAGCAGGTCACTAGCGGGGGGTCACAATGAGCAGTTCTTC.

CDR3 nucleotides: TGTGCCAGCATAACCTCAGGGGGCTTGAACACTGAAGCTTTCTTT. Its translation is CASITSGGLNTEAFF. The V and J genes are TRBV27 and TRBJ1-1; 8 bases match TRBD1. Germline V gives CDR1 MNHEY, CDR2 SMNVEV (reference sequence). Unmatched junction bases numbered 7, after V lost 7 bases and J lost 0 bases. The CDR3 has 15 amino acids.

The CDR3 reads CASGRDTEAFF. The DNA for the CDR3 is TGTGCCTCTGGGCGCGACACTGAAGCTTTCTTT. This rearrangement joins TRBV30 to TRBJ1-1; D gene unclear. V was pared by 7 bases and J by 3 bases, with 9 bases between. The CDR3 is 11 residues long. Germline V CDR1 and CDR2: GTSNPN, SVGIG (reference sequence).

The J gene is TRBJ2-3, the V gene TRBV19, with D perhaps TRBD1 (5 bases). Germline assignment: CDR1 LNHDA and CDR2 SQIVND (reference sequence). V was trimmed by 5 bases and J by 2 bases, leaving 8 bases between them. This CDR3 is built from 13 residues. CDR3 bases: TGTGCCAGTAGTGCAGGGTTCACAGATACGCAGTATTTT. Its protein product is CASSAGFTDTQYF.

The chain couples TRBV3-1 (or the pseudogene TRBV3-2) to TRBJ2-1; TRBD2 aligns across 10 bases. Germline lookup yields CDR1 LGHDT and CDR2 YNNKEL (reference sequence). The CDR3 contains 18 residues. V was clipped by 5 bases and J by 4 bases; unmatched bases: 14. The CDR3 region has the DNA TGTGCCAGCAGCAATACCCCTAGCGGGGGCCCACTTTACAATGAGCAGTTCTTC. As protein: CASSNTPSGGPLYNEQFF.

The J gene is TRBJ2-1, the V gene TRBV5-1; 7 positions agree with TRBD2. This CDR3 contains 15 residues. The ends lost 4 bases at V and 8 bases at J; junction bases unmatched: 12. Per germline, CDR1 SGHRS and CDR2 YFSETQ. In DNA form, the CDR3 reads TGCGCCAGCAGCGTGGCTAGCGGCTCAGCGGATGAGCAGTTCTTC. Translation gives CASSVASGSADEQFF.

The J gene is TRBJ1-2, the V gene TRBV27; 7 bases fit TRBD1. Unmatched junction bases numbered 14, after V lost 4 bases and J lost 6 bases. Germline CDR1 MNHEY, CDR2 SMNVEV (reference sequence). This CDR3 region has 16 residues. The CDR3 sequence: CASSSLQGSLKDGYTF. The CDR3 coding sequence is TGTGCCAGCAGTTCCCTACAGGGGAGCCTAAAGGATGGCTACACCTTC.

V and J are TRBV15 and TRBJ1-4, with D uncertain. The V end was cut by 5 bases, the J end by 7 bases, with 17 bases between. CDR3 length equals 15 residues. Germline V gives CDR1 LNHNV, CDR2 YYDKDF (reference sequence). CDR3 protein: CATSSEVTVGEKLFF. DNA for the CDR3: TGTGCCACCAGCTCAGAGGTCACTGTGGGTGAAAAACTGTTTTTT.

The chain has TRBV11-2 and TRBJ2-5, with 9 bases that match TRBD1. This CDR3 has 14 residues. The V and J ends lost 5 bases and 5 bases, in that order; junction bases with no gene match: 6. The germline CDR1 and CDR2 sequences are SGHAT and FQNNGV. The CDR3 DNA reads TGTGCCAGCAGCCCAACCGGGACAGGGGAGACCCAGTACTTC. Protein: CASSPTGTGETQYF.

The chain links TRBV7-9 to TRBJ1-4, with D unresolved. Trimming removed 6 bases from V and 4 bases from J, with 15 bases in between. Germline loops: CDR1 SEHNR, CDR2 FQNEAQ (reference sequence). CDR3 length: 15 amino acids. The CDR3 DNA is TGTGCCAGCAGAGAAGACACAGATATTAATGAAAAACTGTTTTTT. The encoded protein is CASREDTDINEKLFF.

CDR3 sequence (DNA): TGTGCCAGTAGTATGGGACTAGTGTTAGCAGATACGCAGTATTTT. Protein: CASSMGLVLADTQYF. The V gene is TRBV19, the J gene TRBJ2-3; 8 bases agree with TRBD2. CDR3 size: 15 residues. V trimming: 3 bases; J trimming: 4 bases; junction bases outside the gene matches: 6. Germline-derived CDR1 and CDR2 are LNHDA and SQIVND (reference sequence).

CDR3 bases: TGTGCCAGCAGCTCCTGGGGGACAGGGGAGGACACTGAAGCTTTCTTT. This codes for CASSSWGTGEDTEAFF. The J gene is TRBJ1-1, the V gene TRBV28, with 10 positions matching TRBD1. This CDR3 region has 16 residues. The V gene's germline CDR1 is MDHEN and CDR2 SYDVKM. V shed 6 bases and J 3 bases; nucleotides not matched to a gene: 10.

The chain carries TRBV6-5 and TRBJ1-1, with 9 positions matching TRBD1. V shed 6 bases and J 4 bases; nucleotides not matched to a gene: 9. Germline-derived CDR1 and CDR2 are MNHEY and SVGAGI. The CDR3 is 15 residues long. The CDR3 reads CASRVSGQGVTEAFF. Written as DNA, the CDR3 is TGTGCCAGCAGAGTTTCGGGACAGGGTGTCACTGAAGCTTTCTTT.

This clone was observed a few times. The DNA for the CDR3 is TGTGCCAGCAGTCGGAGGTGGAACACTGAAGCTTTCTTT. Translating gives CASSRRWNTEAFF. The chain uses TRBV7-2 and TRBJ1-1; D is ambiguous. V was clipped by 6 bases and J by 1 base, with 9 bases between them. Germline CDR1 is SGHTA and CDR2 is FQGNSA. This CDR3 is 13 amino acids long.

The chain links TRBV6-5 to TRBJ1-5; TRBD1 matches at 7 bases. Trimming took 8 bases from V and 7 from J; bases not matched to a gene: 5. The CDR3 totals 12 residues. The germline V gene has CDR1 MNHEY and CDR2 SVGAGI. The CDR3 nucleotides read TGTGCCAGCGGAACAGGGGAACAGCCCCAGCATTTT. Amino acids: CASGTGEQPQHF.

The chain uses TRBV20-1 and TRBJ1-6, with D unclear. There are 15 residues in the CDR3. Germline-derived CDR1 and CDR2 are DFQATT and SNEGSKA (reference sequence). Trimming stripped 3 bases from V and 0 bases from J, with 9 bases between. The CDR3 nucleotides are TGCAGTGCTAGTTACGGGTTCTCCTATAATTCACCCCTCCACTTT. Its protein is CSASYGFSYNSPLHF.

This clone was recorded once. The chain has TRBV30 and TRBJ1-5; the match to TRBD1 covers 7 bases. CDR1 GTSNPN and CDR2 SVGIG come from the germline V gene (reference sequence). This CDR3 comprises 15 residues. V lost 1 base, J lost 6 bases, and 9 bases stayed unmatched. For the CDR3, the DNA is TGTGCCTGGAGTGCCGTCGACAGGGACAGTCAGCCCCAGCATTTT. This sequence encodes CAWSAVDRDSQPQHF.

V usage is TRBV11-2 and J usage is TRBJ2-1; D unclear. V gave up 1 base and J gave up 4 bases, with 11 bases separating them. The CDR3 is 15 residues long. The germline V gene has CDR1 SGHAT and CDR2 FQNNGV. CDR3 in DNA: TGTGCCAGCAGCTTAGCCGGAGACTTATACAATGAGCAGTTCTTC. It codes for CASSLAGDLYNEQFF.

The chain links TRBV29-1 to TRBJ1-1, with D possibly TRBD1 on 6 matching bases. The CDR3 length is 14 residues. V was clipped by 8 bases and J by 4 bases, with 20 bases between them. CDR1 and CDR2 from the germline V gene are SQVTM and ANQGSEA. The CDR3 loop is CSTGLGATGTEAFF. The CDR3 bases are TGCAGCACAGGACTGGGGGCAACGGGCACTGAAGCTTTCTTT.